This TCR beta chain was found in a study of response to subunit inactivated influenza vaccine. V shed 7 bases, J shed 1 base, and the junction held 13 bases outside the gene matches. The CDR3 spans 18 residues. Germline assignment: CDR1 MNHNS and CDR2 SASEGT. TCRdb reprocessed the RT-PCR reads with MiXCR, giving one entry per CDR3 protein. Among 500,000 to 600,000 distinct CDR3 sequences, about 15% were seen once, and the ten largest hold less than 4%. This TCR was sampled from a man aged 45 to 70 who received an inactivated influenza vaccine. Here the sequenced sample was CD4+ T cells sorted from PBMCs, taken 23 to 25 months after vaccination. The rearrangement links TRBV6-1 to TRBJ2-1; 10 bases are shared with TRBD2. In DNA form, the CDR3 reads TGTGCCAGCAATCTGAGCGGGGGGGATCTCATATCCTACAATGAGCAGTTCTTC. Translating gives CASNLSGGDLISYNEQFF.